What follows are 30 T cell receptor beta chains derived from one specimen sequenced in a study of blood T cell repertoires in COVID-19. The table came from immunoSEQ multiplex PCR; TCRdb's copy has only in-frame clones and leaves some out. The sample shows roughly 62,000 clones, more than 60% of them seen only once. The specimen sequenced was peripheral blood. The receptor set was obtained from a man aged 60-69 years with acute or convalescent COVID-19.

The J gene is TRBJ1-2, the V gene TRBV24-1; D gene unclear. The CDR3 sequence is 14 residues long. Germline V CDR1 and CDR2: KGHDR, SFDVKD. Trimming stripped 5 bases from V and 2 bases from J, with 11 bases between. The CDR3: CATSAGASNYGYTF. The CDR3 DNA reads TGTGCCACCAGTGCGGGAGCATCCAACTATGGCTACACCTTC.

This rearrangement joins TRBV7-8 to TRBJ2-1; 12 positions match TRBD2. The CDR3 sequence is 15 residues long. J gave up 6 bases and V 6 bases, and 6 bases lay outside the gene matches. Germline V gene sequence: CDR1 SGHVS, CDR2 FQNEAQ. CDR3 residues: CASRGSSGRGNEQFF. The CDR3 DNA reads as TGTGCCAGCAGAGGGTCTAGCGGGAGGGGCAATGAGCAGTTCTTC. The full variable domain, with the rest looked up from reference TRBV7-8 and TRBJ2-1, is GAGVSQSPRYKVAKRGQDVALRCDPISGHVSLFWYQQALGQGPEFLTYFQNEAQLDKSGLPSDRFFAERPEGSVSTLKIQRTQQEDSAVYLCASRGSSGRGNEQFFGPGTRLTVL.

The chain is built from TRBV20-1 and TRBJ1-2, with 7 bases aligning to TRBD1. CDR3 length: 11 residues. V was clipped by 6 bases and J by 7 bases; unmatched bases: 5. Germline V gene sequence: CDR1 DFQATT, CDR2 SNEGSKA (reference sequence). This CDR3 reads CSANRGSGYTF. CDR3 coding DNA: TGCAGTGCAAACAGGGGAAGTGGCTACACCTTC.

The J gene is TRBJ1-6, the V gene TRBV18, with D unclear. Looked up from germline, CDR1 is KGHSH and CDR2 is LQKENI. V was shortened by 3 bases and J by 0 bases, with 6 bases between the two germline ends. The length of the CDR3 is 15 residues. Written as DNA, the CDR3 is TGTGCCAGCTCACCCGGGAGCTCCTATAATTCACCCCTCCACTTT. Its protein is CASSPGSSYNSPLHF.

The chain employs TRBV7-2 and TRBJ2-7; D perhaps matches TRBD2 (5 bases). The V end lost 5 bases, the J end lost 9 bases, and 17 bases lay between the germline ends. The CDR3 contains 13 residues. Germline CDR1 is SGHTA and CDR2 is FQGNSA. The CDR3 sequence is CASSTQTSLGQYF. CDR3 sequence (DNA): TGTGCCAGCAGCACCCAAACTAGTCTTGGGCAGTACTTC.

The rearrangement joins TRBV28 to TRBJ1-5; 7 bases align to TRBD1. The CDR3 is 17 amino acids. Germline lookup yields CDR1 MDHEN and CDR2 SYDVKM. The junction had 14 bases not matched to a gene; V was cut back by 7 bases and J by 2 bases. DNA for the CDR3: TGTGCCAGCACCCTTCTAGACAGGGTATACGGCAATCAGCCCCAGCATTTT. Residues: CASTLLDRVYGNQPQHF.

The chain is built from TRBV15 and TRBJ2-7; D is possibly TRBD1 (6 bases). Per the germline V gene, CDR1 is LNHNV and CDR2 is YYDKDF (reference sequence). The CDR3 sequence is 13 residues long. V was pared by 0 bases and J by 7 bases, with 10 bases between. CDR3 sequence: CATSREGAREQYF. DNA of the CDR3: TGTGCCACCAGCAGAGAGGGGGCGCGGGAGCAGTACTTC.

There are a few counts of this clone. The chain uses TRBV5-1 and TRBJ1-4; the match to TRBD1 covers 12 bases. The junction had 11 bases not matched to a gene; V was cut back by 1 base and J by 7 bases. The CDR3 length is 18 residues. Germline V gene data show CDR1 as SGHRS and CDR2 as YFSETQ. This CDR3 is CASSLISRGTGGVEKLFF. The CDR3 coding sequence is TGCGCCAGCAGCTTGATCTCGCGTGGGACAGGGGGCGTTGAAAAACTGTTTTTT.

CDR3 DNA: TGCGCCAGCAGCGGGGGGACGGTACTACGGAACACTGAAGCTTTCTTT. Its protein product is CASSGGTVLRNTEAFF. The chain joins TRBV5-1 to TRBJ1-1, with D possibly being TRBD1 (5 bases). This CDR3 has 16 amino acids. Per the germline V gene, CDR1 is SGHRS and CDR2 is YFSETQ. The V end lost 4 bases, the J end lost 1 base, and 17 bases lay between the germline ends.

This sequence joins TRBV5-6 and TRBJ2-1; 9 bases align to TRBD1. The CDR3 runs 14 residues. V lost 2 bases to trimming and J lost 7 bases; unmatched junction nucleotides: 4. CDR1 SGHDT and CDR2 YYEEEE come from the germline V gene. The CDR3 spells CASSLGQGWNEQFF. The DNA for the CDR3 is TGTGCCAGCAGCTTAGGACAGGGGTGGAATGAGCAGTTCTTC.

The chain has TRBV4-3 and TRBJ2-3, with a weak D call TRBD2 (6 bases). V was shortened by 4 bases and J by 4 bases, with 18 bases between the two germline ends. Germline V gene lookup returns CDR1 LGHNA and CDR2 YSLEER. The CDR3 covers 16 residues. The DNA for the CDR3 is TGCGCCAGCAGCCCCCGTTGGGGGGAGCGCGCAGATACGCAGTATTTT. Translating gives CASSPRWGERADTQYF.

The V gene is TRBV7-2, the J gene TRBJ1-1; D is unclear. The CDR3 extends over 13 amino acids. The V gene's germline CDR1 is SGHTA and CDR2 FQGNSA. Trimming stripped 5 bases from V and 1 base from J, with 8 bases between. The DNA for the CDR3 is TGTGCCAGCAGCCCTCAGTGGAACACTGAAGCTTTCTTT. This gives the protein CASSPQWNTEAFF.

The J gene is TRBJ1-1, the V gene TRBV18; 7 bases fit TRBD1. CDR3 length: 15 residues. Looked up from germline, CDR1 is KGHSH and CDR2 is LQKENI. With V trimmed by 2 bases and J by 0 bases, 3 bases remained unmatched. The chain's CDR3 is CASSPGTEMNTEAFF. DNA of the CDR3: TGTGCCAGCTCACCAGGGACAGAGATGAACACTGAAGCTTTCTTT.

The genes are TRBV7-3 and TRBJ2-1; 8 bases agree with TRBD1. The CDR3 runs to 16 residues. Trimming took 5 bases from V and 4 from J; bases not matched to a gene: 10. Germline V gene data show CDR1 as SGHTA and CDR2 as FQGTGA. The CDR3 sequence is CASSPYVGQEYNEQFF. Written as DNA, the CDR3 is TGTGCCAGCAGCCCATATGTGGGACAGGAGTACAATGAGCAGTTCTTC.

This clone showed up just a few times. The J gene is TRBJ2-3, the V gene TRBV7-9; 9 bases match TRBD1. The CDR3 covers 15 residues. CDR1 SEHNR and CDR2 FQNEAQ come from the germline V gene (reference sequence). With V trimmed by 5 bases and J by 1 base, 4 bases remained unmatched. This CDR3 is CASSQTGGGTDTQYF. For the CDR3, the DNA is TGTGCCAGCAGCCAAACAGGGGGCGGCACAGATACGCAGTATTTT.

Only one count was recorded for this clone. The V gene is TRBV7-9, the J gene TRBJ2-2; 7 bases agree with TRBD1. J was trimmed by 7 bases and V by 5 bases; bases with no gene match: 10. This CDR3 spans 15 amino acids. CDR1 is SEHNR, CDR2 FQNEAQ, per germline (reference sequence). The CDR3 coding sequence is TGTGCCAGCAGCATACGCACAGGGGCCGGCGGGGAGCTGTTTTTT. Protein product: CASSIRTGAGGELFF.

The genes are TRBV6-5 and TRBJ1-2; D is uncertain. The germline gives CDR1 MNHEY, CDR2 SVGAGI. This CDR3 region has 14 residues. V dropped 4 bases and J dropped 3 bases, with 12 bases sitting between them. The CDR3: CASSWVPGDYGYTF. The DNA for the CDR3 is TGTGCCAGCAGTTGGGTACCCGGAGACTATGGCTACACCTTC.

This sequence joins TRBV29-1 and TRBJ2-1; tentative D call: TRBD1 (6 bases). There are 14 residues in the CDR3. Germline V gene data show CDR1 as SQVTM and CDR2 as ANQGSEA. Trimming removed 5 bases from V and 1 base from J, with 12 bases in between. The CDR3 DNA reads TGCAGCGTTCTTTCAGGGGCTTCCTACAATGAGCAGTTCTTC. Amino acids: CSVLSGASYNEQFF.

This chain links TRBV5-1 with TRBJ1-4, with D possibly being TRBD1 (6 bases). The CDR3 loop spans 15 amino acids. In germline, CDR1 is SGHRS, CDR2 YFSETQ. V dropped 2 bases and J dropped 0 bases, with 8 bases sitting between them. The CDR3 DNA follows: TGCGCCAGCAGCTTCAGGGGAGCAACTAATGAAAAACTGTTTTTT. Its translation is CASSFRGATNEKLFF.

The chain combines TRBV2 with TRBJ2-7, with 7 bases lining up with TRBD1. V shed 7 bases and J 2 bases; nucleotides not matched to a gene: 5. This CDR3 comprises 13 residues. CDR1 is SNHLY, CDR2 FYNNEI, per germline. The CDR3 spells CASTVTGTYEQYF. The CDR3 DNA is TGTGCCAGCACCGTGACAGGGACCTACGAGCAGTACTTC.

The genes are TRBV6-1 and TRBJ2-7; no reliable D call. The germline CDR1 and CDR2 sequences are MNHNS and SASEGT. The ends were cut back, 2 bases at V and 7 bases at J, with 6 bases in the middle. This CDR3 is 11 amino acids long. The CDR3 DNA sequence: TGTGCCAGCAGTGAAATTCGGGAGCAGTACTTC. As protein: CASSEIREQYF.

This clone was counted a few times. This rearrangement joins TRBV7-9 to TRBJ2-5; 12 bases agree with TRBD2. The germline V gene has CDR1 SEHNR and CDR2 FQNEAQ (reference sequence). The CDR3 sequence is 16 residues long. J was trimmed by 9 bases and V by 5 bases; bases with no gene match: 13. The CDR3 here is CASSHGLAGPQVAQYF. The CDR3 region has the DNA TGTGCCAGCAGCCACGGACTAGCGGGACCCCAAGTGGCCCAGTACTTC.

This clone has a handful of counts. This rearrangement joins TRBV9 to TRBJ2-1; TRBD1 agrees at 10 bases. This CDR3 is built from 13 residues. In germline, CDR1 is SGDLS, CDR2 YYNGEE. V trimming: 8 bases; J trimming: 7 bases; junction bases outside the gene matches: 6. DNA of the CDR3: TGTGCCAGTTCCGGGACAGGGGTAAATGAGCAGTTCTTC. Residues: CASSGTGVNEQFF.

The J gene is TRBJ2-1, the V gene TRBV24-1; D uncertain. Germline V gene sequence: CDR1 KGHDR, CDR2 SFDVKD. The CDR3 runs 12 residues. V was trimmed by 7 bases and J by 5 bases, leaving 8 bases between them. The CDR3 spells CATSNYDNEQFF. The CDR3 bases are TGTGCCACCAGCAACTATGACAATGAGCAGTTCTTC.

The V call is TRBV18, the J call TRBJ1-5, with 8 bases aligning to TRBD1. Germline trimming cut 2 bases from V and 0 bases from J; bases unmatched to any gene: 12. Looked up from germline, CDR1 is KGHSH and CDR2 is LQKENI. The CDR3 loop spans 19 amino acids. CDR3 loop: CASSPKRTGITNSNQPQHF. Here the CDR3 DNA reads TGTGCCAGCTCACCAAAGAGGACAGGGATTACTAATAGCAATCAGCCCCAGCATTTT.

This chain joins TRBV11-2 and TRBJ2-3; 7 nucleotides align to TRBD1. The length of the CDR3 is 15 residues. The J segment lost 4 bases and the V segment lost 5 bases, leaving 9 bases of the junction unmatched. CDR1 is SGHAT, CDR2 FQNNGV, per germline. In DNA, the CDR3 is TGTGCCAGCAGCCCTAATGACAGGGACCCAGATACGCAGTATTTT. It yields the protein CASSPNDRDPDTQYF.

The chain combines TRBV23-1 with TRBJ1-3; D is uncertain. TRBV23-1 is labeled an ORF, and its function is uncertain. The length of the CDR3 is 12 residues. V was clipped by 2 bases and J by 6 bases, with 5 bases between them. As DNA, the CDR3 is TGCGCCAGCAGTCAAACAGTAAACACCATATATTTT. Amino acids: CASSQTVNTIYF.

This sequence joins TRBV5-5 and TRBJ2-1; TRBD1 agrees at 9 bases. The CDR3 has 15 residues. From germline, CDR1 is SGHKS and CDR2 YYEKEE (reference sequence). V lost 5 bases, J lost 5 bases, and 8 bases stayed unmatched. DNA of the CDR3: TGTGCCAGCAGGACCGGACAGGGGCATGACAATGAGCAGTTCTTC. Its translation: CASRTGQGHDNEQFF.

This clone was found a few times. J is TRBJ1-2 and V is TRBV25-1; 10 bases are shared with TRBD1. The CDR3 spans 14 residues. With 4 bases clipped from V and 7 bases from J, the junction kept 6 bases outside the gene matches. Germline V lookup: CDR1 MGHDK, CDR2 SYGVNS. In DNA, the CDR3 is TGTGCCAGCAGTGGGGGGACAGGGGTTAGTGGCTACACCTTC. It codes for CASSGGTGVSGYTF.

This rearrangement joins TRBV30 to TRBJ2-6; D is uncertain. The CDR3 contains 13 residues. The germline V and J ends were trimmed by 7 bases and 0 bases, with 7 bases remaining between them. Germline CDR1 is GTSNPN and CDR2 is SVGIG (reference sequence). The CDR3 protein is CASPRSGANVLTF. CDR3 DNA sequence: TGTGCCTCCCCGCGCTCTGGGGCCAACGTCCTGACTTTC.